The 2 T cell receptor beta chains reported below all come from one sample, sequenced in a study of blood T cell repertoires in COVID-19. Sequencing used immunoSEQ multiplex PCR; TCRdb keeps in-frame clones, though not all of them. The data contain nearly 350,000 clones, approximately 82% of them singletons. Sequenced: peripheral blood. Receptors originate from a man aged 30 to 45 with active or convalescent COVID-19.

Comment on this clone: The same CDR3 also results from other DNA sequences found in this sample. The V call is TRBV7-6, the J call TRBJ1-5; D is unclear. The length of the CDR3 is 15 residues. Germline-derived CDR1 and CDR2 are SGHVS and FNYEAQ. V lost 1 base, J lost 4 bases, and 11 bases lay in between. DNA of the CDR3: TGTGCCAGCAGCTTAGTCGGTGGAGGGAATCAGCCCCAGCATTTT. This translates into CASSLVGGGNQPQHF.

This rearrangement joins TRBV24-1 to TRBJ1-1; TRBD1 aligns across 7 bases. Germline-derived CDR1 and CDR2 are KGHDR and SFDVKD. With V trimmed by 4 bases and J by 8 bases, 6 bases remained unmatched. The CDR3 covers 13 residues. The CDR3 spells CATSDWGDREAFF. CDR3 in DNA: TGTGCCACCAGTGACTGGGGGGACAGAGAAGCTTTCTTT.